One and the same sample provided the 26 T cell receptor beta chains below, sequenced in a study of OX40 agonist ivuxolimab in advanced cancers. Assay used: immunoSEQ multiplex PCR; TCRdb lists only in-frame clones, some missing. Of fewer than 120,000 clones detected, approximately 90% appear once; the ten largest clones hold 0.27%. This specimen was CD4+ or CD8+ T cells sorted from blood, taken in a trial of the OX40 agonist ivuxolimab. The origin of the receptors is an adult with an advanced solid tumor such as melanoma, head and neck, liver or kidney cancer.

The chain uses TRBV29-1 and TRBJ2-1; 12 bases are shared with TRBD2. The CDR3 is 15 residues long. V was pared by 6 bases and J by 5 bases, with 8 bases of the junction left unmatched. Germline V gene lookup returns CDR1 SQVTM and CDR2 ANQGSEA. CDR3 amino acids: CSVRTSGVVNNEQFF. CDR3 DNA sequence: TGCAGCGTACGGACTAGCGGGGTGGTTAACAATGAGCAGTTCTTC.

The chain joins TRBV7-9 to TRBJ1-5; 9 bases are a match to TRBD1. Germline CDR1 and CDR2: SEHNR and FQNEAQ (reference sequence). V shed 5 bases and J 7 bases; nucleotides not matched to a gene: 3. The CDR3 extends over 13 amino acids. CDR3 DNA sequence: TGTGCCAGCAGCCGACAGGGGGGACAGCCCCAGCATTTT. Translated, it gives CASSRQGGQPQHF.

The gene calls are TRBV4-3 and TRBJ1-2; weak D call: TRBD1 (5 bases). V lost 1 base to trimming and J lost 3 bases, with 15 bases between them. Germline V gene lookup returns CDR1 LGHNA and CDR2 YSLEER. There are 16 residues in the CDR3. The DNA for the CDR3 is TGCGCCAGCAGCCAAGTCTTACGGGGGAACTACTATGGCTACACCTTC. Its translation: CASSQVLRGNYYGYTF.

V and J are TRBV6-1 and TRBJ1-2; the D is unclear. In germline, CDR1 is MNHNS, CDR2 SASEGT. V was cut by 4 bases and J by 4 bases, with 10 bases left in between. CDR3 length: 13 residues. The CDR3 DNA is TGTGCCAGCAGTGCCGGGATTCGCTATGGCTACACCTTC. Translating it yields CASSAGIRYGYTF.

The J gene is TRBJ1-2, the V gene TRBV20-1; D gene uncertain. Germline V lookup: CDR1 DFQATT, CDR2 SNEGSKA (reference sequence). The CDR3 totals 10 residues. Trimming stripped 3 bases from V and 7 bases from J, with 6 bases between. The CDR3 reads CSAREGGYTF. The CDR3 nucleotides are TGCAGTGCTAGGGAAGGTGGCTACACCTTC.

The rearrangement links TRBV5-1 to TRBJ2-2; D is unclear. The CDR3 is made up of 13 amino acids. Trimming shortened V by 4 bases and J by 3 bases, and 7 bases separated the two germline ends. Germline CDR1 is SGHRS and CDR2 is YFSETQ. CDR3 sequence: CASSLYDTGELFF. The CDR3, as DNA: TGCGCCAGCAGCCTATATGACACCGGGGAGCTGTTTTTT.

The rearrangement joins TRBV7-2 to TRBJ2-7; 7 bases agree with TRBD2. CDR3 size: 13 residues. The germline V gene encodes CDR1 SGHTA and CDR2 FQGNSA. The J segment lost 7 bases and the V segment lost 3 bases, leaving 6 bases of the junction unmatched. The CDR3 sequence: CASSLERDREQYF. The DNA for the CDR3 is TGTGCCAGCAGCTTGGAGCGGGACCGAGAGCAGTACTTC.

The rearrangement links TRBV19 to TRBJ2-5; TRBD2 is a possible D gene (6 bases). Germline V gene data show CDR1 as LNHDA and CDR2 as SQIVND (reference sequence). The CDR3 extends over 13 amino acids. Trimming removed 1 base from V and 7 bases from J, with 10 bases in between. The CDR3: CASSIAGDGTQYF. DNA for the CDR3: TGTGCCAGTAGTATAGCGGGGGATGGGACCCAGTACTTC.

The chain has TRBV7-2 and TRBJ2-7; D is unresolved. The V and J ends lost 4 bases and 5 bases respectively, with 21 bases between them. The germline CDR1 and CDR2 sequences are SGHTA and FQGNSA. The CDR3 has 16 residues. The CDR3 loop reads CASSSNWAPRMHEQYF. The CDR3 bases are TGTGCCAGCAGCTCGAACTGGGCCCCGCGAATGCACGAGCAGTACTTC.

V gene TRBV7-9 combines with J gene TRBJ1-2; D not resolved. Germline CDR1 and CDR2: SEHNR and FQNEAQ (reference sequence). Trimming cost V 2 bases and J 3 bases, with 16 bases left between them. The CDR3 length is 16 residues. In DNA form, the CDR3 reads TGTGCCAGCAGCTTAAATGTCCTCGACCCTGACTATGGCTACACCTTC. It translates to CASSLNVLDPDYGYTF.

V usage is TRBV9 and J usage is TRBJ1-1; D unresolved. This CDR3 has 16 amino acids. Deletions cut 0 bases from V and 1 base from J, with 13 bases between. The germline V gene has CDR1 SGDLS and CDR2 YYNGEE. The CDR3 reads CASSVDAWTGNTEAFF. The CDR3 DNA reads TGTGCCAGCAGCGTAGACGCGTGGACGGGGAACACTGAAGCTTTCTTT.

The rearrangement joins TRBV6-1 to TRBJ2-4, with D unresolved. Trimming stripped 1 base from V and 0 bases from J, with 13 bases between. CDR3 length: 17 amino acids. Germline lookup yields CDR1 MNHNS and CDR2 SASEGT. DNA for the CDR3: TGTGCCAGCAGTGAAGTGGTGGGAAGGTTAGCCAAAAACATTCAGTACTTC. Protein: CASSEVVGRLAKNIQYF.

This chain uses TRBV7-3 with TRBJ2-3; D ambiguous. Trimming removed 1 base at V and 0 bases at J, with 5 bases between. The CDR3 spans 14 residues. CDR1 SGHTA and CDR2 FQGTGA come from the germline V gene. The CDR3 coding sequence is TGTGCCAGCAGCTTAAGGGAAAGCACAGATACGCAGTATTTT. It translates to CASSLRESTDTQYF.

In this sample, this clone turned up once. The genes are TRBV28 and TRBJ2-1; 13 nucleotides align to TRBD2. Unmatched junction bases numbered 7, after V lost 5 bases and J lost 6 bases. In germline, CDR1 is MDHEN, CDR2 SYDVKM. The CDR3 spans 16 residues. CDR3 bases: TGTGCCAGCAGTCTCGCGGGACTAGCGGGATTCAATGAGCAGTTCTTC. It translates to CASSLAGLAGFNEQFF.

CDR3 loop: CASSLSVGEETQYF. DNA of the CDR3: TGTGCCAGCAGTTTATCGGTGGGAGAAGAGACCCAGTACTTC. The chain employs TRBV27 and TRBJ2-5, with a tentative D call TRBD2 (5 bases). V shed 0 bases and J shed 3 bases, with 8 bases lying between them. Germline loops: CDR1 MNHEY, CDR2 SMNVEV (reference sequence). The CDR3 runs to 14 residues.

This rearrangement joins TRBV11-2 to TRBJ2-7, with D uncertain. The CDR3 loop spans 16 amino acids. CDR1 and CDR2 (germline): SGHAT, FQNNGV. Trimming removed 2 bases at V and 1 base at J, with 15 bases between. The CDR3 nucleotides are TGTGCCAGCAGCTTATTGAAGAGTCCTCGATCCTACGAGCAGTACTTC. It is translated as CASSLLKSPRSYEQYF.

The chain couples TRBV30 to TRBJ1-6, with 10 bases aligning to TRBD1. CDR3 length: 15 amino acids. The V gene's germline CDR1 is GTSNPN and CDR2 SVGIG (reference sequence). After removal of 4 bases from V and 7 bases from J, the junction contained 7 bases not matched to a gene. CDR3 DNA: TGTGCCTGGACCGGACAGGGGGTTGGCAATTCACCCCTCCACTTT. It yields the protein CAWTGQGVGNSPLHF.

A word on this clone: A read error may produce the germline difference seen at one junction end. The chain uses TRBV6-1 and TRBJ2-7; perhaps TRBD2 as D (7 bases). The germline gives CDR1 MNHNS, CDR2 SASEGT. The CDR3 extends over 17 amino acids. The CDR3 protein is CAISERGGPRRPYEQYF. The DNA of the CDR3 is TGTGCCATCAGTGAAAGGGGGGGACCCCGACGGCCCTACGAGCAGTACTTC.

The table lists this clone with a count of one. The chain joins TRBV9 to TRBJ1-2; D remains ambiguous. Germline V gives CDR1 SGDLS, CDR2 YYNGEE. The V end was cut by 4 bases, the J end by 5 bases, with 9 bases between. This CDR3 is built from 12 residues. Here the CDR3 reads CASSLSAYGYTF. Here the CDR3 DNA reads TGTGCCAGCAGCTTATCAGCTTATGGCTACACCTTC.

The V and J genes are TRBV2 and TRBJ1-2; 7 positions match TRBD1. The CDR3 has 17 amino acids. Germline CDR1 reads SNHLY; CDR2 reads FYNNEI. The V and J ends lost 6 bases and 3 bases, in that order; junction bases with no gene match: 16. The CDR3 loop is CASRGPLGTARDYGYTF. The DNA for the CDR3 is TGTGCCAGCAGGGGACCCCTCGGGACAGCCAGGGACTATGGCTACACCTTC.

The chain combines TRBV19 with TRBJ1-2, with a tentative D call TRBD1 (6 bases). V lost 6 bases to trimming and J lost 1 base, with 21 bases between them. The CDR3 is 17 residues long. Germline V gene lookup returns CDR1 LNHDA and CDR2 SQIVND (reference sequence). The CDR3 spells CASSSPPSRGYNYGYTF. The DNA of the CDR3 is TGTGCCAGTAGCTCCCCCCCAAGCAGGGGCTATAACTATGGCTACACCTTC. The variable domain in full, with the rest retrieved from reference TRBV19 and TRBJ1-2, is DGGITQSPKYLFRKEGQNVTLSCEQNLNHDAMYWYRQDPGQGLRLIYYSQIVNDFQKGDIAEGYSVSREKKESFPLTVTSAQKNPTAFYLCASSSPPSRGYNYGYTFGSGTRLTVV.

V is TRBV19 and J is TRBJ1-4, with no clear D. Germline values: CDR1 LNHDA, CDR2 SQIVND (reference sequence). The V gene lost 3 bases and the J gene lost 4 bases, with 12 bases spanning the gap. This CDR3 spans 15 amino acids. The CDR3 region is CASSMVRPGNEKLFF. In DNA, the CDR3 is TGTGCCAGTAGTATGGTGAGGCCTGGTAATGAAAAACTGTTTTTT. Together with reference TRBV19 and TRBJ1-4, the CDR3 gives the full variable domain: DGGITQSPKYLFRKEGQNVTLSCEQNLNHDAMYWYRQDPGQGLRLIYYSQIVNDFQKGDIAEGYSVSREKKESFPLTVTSAQKNPTAFYLCASSMVRPGNEKLFFGSGTQLSVL.

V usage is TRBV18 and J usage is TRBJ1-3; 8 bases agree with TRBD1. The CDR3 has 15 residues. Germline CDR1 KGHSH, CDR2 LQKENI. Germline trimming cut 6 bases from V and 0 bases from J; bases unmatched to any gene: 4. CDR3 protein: CASSSTGDSGNTIYF. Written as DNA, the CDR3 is TGTGCCAGCTCTTCGACAGGGGACTCTGGAAACACCATATATTTT.

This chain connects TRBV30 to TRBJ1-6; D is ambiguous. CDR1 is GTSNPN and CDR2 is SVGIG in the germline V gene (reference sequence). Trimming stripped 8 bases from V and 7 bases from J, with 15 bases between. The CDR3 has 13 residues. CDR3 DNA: TGTGCCCTGCTAATAACAGCCAATTCACCCCTCCACTTT. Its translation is CALLITANSPLHF.

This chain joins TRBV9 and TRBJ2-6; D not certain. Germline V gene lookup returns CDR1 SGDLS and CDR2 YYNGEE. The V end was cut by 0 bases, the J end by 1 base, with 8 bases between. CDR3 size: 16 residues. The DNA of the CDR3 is TGTGCCAGCAGCGTAGATGAAGGGTCTGGGGCCAACGTCCTGACTTTC. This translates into CASSVDEGSGANVLTF.

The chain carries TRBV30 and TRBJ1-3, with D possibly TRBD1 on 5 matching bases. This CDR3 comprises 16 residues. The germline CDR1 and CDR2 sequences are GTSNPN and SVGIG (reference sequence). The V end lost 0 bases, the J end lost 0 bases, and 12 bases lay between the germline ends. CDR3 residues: CAWSVPWGYSGNTIYF. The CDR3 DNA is TGTGCCTGGAGTGTACCCTGGGGGTACTCTGGAAACACCATATATTTT.